A selection of T cell receptor beta chains follows, all from one sample in a study of T cell changes during pregnancy in multiple sclerosis. Assay: immunoSEQ multiplex PCR; the TCRdb copy retains only in-frame clones and omits some. The data contain some 100,000 clones, around 92% of them singletons. The sample here was peripheral blood, taken in the second trimester of pregnancy. These receptors were obtained from a female donor with multiple sclerosis, enrolled in a pregnancy study. Each CDR3 is given with its conserved first and last residue. Fields, in order: CDR3 protein, CDR3 DNA, clone size, V gene, J gene, D gene, CDR3 length. The D gene is left open where the match is weak. Part of the rows lack a size; the others show once, few, many or a class for expanded clones.

CDR3: CASSLERAGRYTDTQYF
DNA: TGTGCCAGCAGCTTGGAGAGGGCGGGTCGGTACACAGATACGCAGTATTTT
size: -
V: TRBV5-6
J: TRBJ2-3
D: -
length: 17

CDR3: CATTPGGGETQYF
DNA: TGTGCCACCACCCCTGGGGGAGGCGAGACCCAGTACTTC
size: -
V: TRBV15
J: TRBJ2-5
D: -
length: 13

CDR3: CSGCAGLEEHF
DNA: TGCAGCGGCTGTGCGGGACTAGAGGAGCACTTC
size: -
V: TRBV20-1
J: TRBJ2-4
D: TRBD2
length: 11

CDR3: CASSGTLNTGELFF
DNA: TGCGCCAGTAGCGGGACTCTCAACACCGGGGAGCTGTTTTTT
size: -
V: TRBV5-1
J: TRBJ2-2
D: TRBD2
length: 14

CDR3: CASISRTGRNMNTEAFF
DNA: TGTGCCAGCATCAGCAGGACAGGGAGGAATATGAACACTGAAGCTTTCTTT
size: -
V: TRBV5-6
J: TRBJ1-1
D: TRBD1
length: 17

CDR3: CASSGTSVREQYF
DNA: TGTGCCAGCTCCGGGACTAGCGTTCGCGAGCAGTACTTC
size: -
V: TRBV27
J: TRBJ2-7
D: TRBD2
length: 13

CDR3: CASSLTGTGDGYTF
DNA: TGTGCCAGCAGCTTAACCGGGACAGGGGATGGCTACACCTTC
size: -
V: TRBV7-9
J: TRBJ1-2
D: TRBD1
length: 14

CDR3: CASSQDGAGVETQYF
DNA: TGCGCCAGCAGCCAAGATGGGGCAGGGGTAGAGACCCAGTACTTC
size: -
V: TRBV4-1
J: TRBJ2-5
D: -
length: 15

CDR3: CASSPGTGELFF
DNA: TGTGCCAGCAGTCCCGGGACCGGGGAGCTGTTTTTT
size: -
V: TRBV25-1
J: TRBJ2-2
D: -
length: 12

CDR3: CASGQGLSGNTIYF
DNA: TGTGCCAGTGGACAGGGACTTTCTGGAAACACCATATATTTT
size: -
V: TRBV19
J: TRBJ1-3
D: TRBD1
length: 14

CDR3: CSVGLGMYEQYF
DNA: TGCAGCGTTGGTCTAGGCATGTACGAGCAGTACTTC
size: few
V: TRBV29-1
J: TRBJ2-7
D: -
length: 12

CDR3: CASSMGRGIGNQPQHF
DNA: TGTGCCAGCAGCATGGGGAGGGGGATTGGCAATCAGCCCCAGCATTTT
size: few
V: TRBV7-9
J: TRBJ1-5
D: -
length: 16

CDR3: CASSTPSGGSFDEQYF
DNA: TGTGCCAGTAGTACCCCCAGTGGCGGGAGTTTCGACGAGCAGTACTTC
size: -
V: TRBV19
J: TRBJ2-7
D: TRBD2
length: 16

CDR3: CASSTSGDEQYF
DNA: TGTGCCAGCAGTACATCCGGGGACGAGCAGTACTTC
size: -
V: TRBV11-3
J: TRBJ2-7
D: -
length: 12

CDR3: CATSRSDRRYEQYF
DNA: TGTGCCACCTCCCGCTCGGACAGGCGCTACGAGCAGTACTTC
size: -
V: TRBV19
J: TRBJ2-7
D: TRBD1
length: 14

CDR3: CASSDGTGADTQYF
DNA: TGTGCCAGCAGCGATGGGACAGGGGCAGATACGCAGTATTTT
size: -
V: TRBV11-3
J: TRBJ2-3
D: TRBD1
length: 14

CDR3: CASSARTGIPLHF
DNA: TGTGCCAGCAGTGCCCGGACAGGTATACCCCTCCACTTT
size: -
V: TRBV6-1
J: TRBJ1-6
D: TRBD1
length: 13

CDR3: CASTRGVAGELFF
DNA: TGTGCCAGCACCAGGGGGGTTGCCGGGGAGCTGTTTTTT
size: -
V: TRBV28
J: TRBJ2-2
D: -
length: 13

CDR3: CASSLTTGEDTQYF
DNA: TGCGCCAGCAGCTTGACAACAGGGGAAGATACGCAGTATTTT
size: few
V: TRBV5-1
J: TRBJ2-3
D: TRBD1
length: 14

CDR3: CASSYDGTGRTEAFF
DNA: TGTGCCAGCAGTTACGATGGGACAGGGAGGACTGAAGCTTTCTTT
size: -
V: TRBV6-5
J: TRBJ1-1
D: TRBD1
length: 15

CDR3: CASNADNQPQHF
DNA: TGTGCCAGTAATGCGGACAATCAGCCCCAGCATTTT
size: -
V: TRBV19
J: TRBJ1-5
D: -
length: 12

CDR3: CSVGITGSGNTIYF
DNA: TGCAGCGTTGGTATAACAGGGTCTGGAAACACCATATATTTT
size: -
V: TRBV29-1
J: TRBJ1-3
D: -
length: 14

CDR3: CASSQSQGLNEKLFF
DNA: TGCGCCAGCAGCCAAAGCCAGGGTTTAAATGAAAAACTGTTTTTT
size: -
V: TRBV4-1
J: TRBJ1-4
D: -
length: 15

CDR3: CASTGHPHNEQFF
DNA: TGTGCCAGTACAGGACACCCTCACAATGAGCAGTTCTTC
size: -
V: TRBV6-6
J: TRBJ2-1
D: -
length: 13

CDR3: CASTQTSGTYNEQFF
DNA: TGCGCCAGCACCCAGACTAGCGGTACCTACAATGAGCAGTTCTTC
size: -
V: TRBV5-1
J: TRBJ2-1
D: TRBD2
length: 15

CDR3: CASSRLGADPYEQYF
DNA: TGCGCCAGCAGCAGGTTAGGAGCGGACCCCTACGAGCAGTACTTC
size: once
V: TRBV5-1
J: TRBJ2-7
D: -
length: 15

CDR3: CASSLATGHNEQFF
DNA: TGCGCCAGCAGCTTGGCTACAGGCCACAATGAGCAGTTCTTC
size: -
V: TRBV5-1
J: TRBJ2-1
D: -
length: 14

CDR3: CARVGGAGETQYF
DNA: TGTGCCAGGGTGGGCGGGGCGGGGGAGACCCAGTACTTC
size: -
V: TRBV6-1
J: TRBJ2-5
D: -
length: 13

CDR3: CASRPTLPGGGRYIQYF
DNA: TGTGCCAGCAGGCCTACCCTACCAGGGGGCGGGAGATACATTCAGTACTTC
size: -
V: TRBV28
J: TRBJ2-4
D: -
length: 17

CDR3: CASSVDRGQEQYF
DNA: TGTGCCAGCAGTGTGGACAGGGGGCAAGAGCAGTACTTC
size: -
V: TRBV2
J: TRBJ2-7
D: TRBD1
length: 13

CDR3: CASSQAPGQGETEAFF
DNA: TGTGCCAGCAGCCAAGCTCCAGGACAGGGCGAAACTGAAGCTTTCTTT
size: few
V: TRBV4-2
J: TRBJ1-1
D: TRBD1
length: 16

CDR3: CASSQVEPTNEKLFF
DNA: TGCGCCAGCAGCCAGGTAGAACCAACTAATGAAAAACTGTTTTTT
size: -
V: TRBV5-1
J: TRBJ1-4
D: -
length: 15

CDR3: CASSPRQGRGYTF
DNA: TGTGCCAGCAGCCCCCGACAGGGAAGAGGCTACACCTTC
size: -
V: TRBV7-9
J: TRBJ1-2
D: TRBD1
length: 13

CDR3: CASSHRTVSSYEQYF
DNA: TGTGCCAGCAGCCACCGGACAGTGAGCTCCTACGAGCAGTACTTC
size: -
V: TRBV11-2
J: TRBJ2-7
D: -
length: 15

CDR3: CSVVGALDYGYTF
DNA: TGCAGCGTTGTGGGGGCGCTTGACTATGGCTACACCTTC
size: -
V: TRBV29-1
J: TRBJ1-2
D: -
length: 13

CDR3: CASSGQGIAYGYTF
DNA: TGTGCCAGCAGCGGACAGGGGATCGCCTATGGCTACACCTTC
size: -
V: TRBV6-1
J: TRBJ1-2
D: TRBD1
length: 14

CDR3: CASSLFGGWAQGTQYF
DNA: TGTGCCAGCAGCTTATTTGGGGGCTGGGCCCAAGGGACCCAGTACTTC
size: -
V: TRBV7-6
J: TRBJ2-5
D: -
length: 16

CDR3: CASSWTSGSTDTQYF
DNA: TGCGCCAGCAGCTGGACTAGCGGTAGCACAGATACGCAGTATTTT
size: -
V: TRBV5-1
J: TRBJ2-3
D: TRBD2
length: 15

CDR3: CASSLVTGSDEQYF
DNA: TGTGCCAGCAGCTTGGTGACAGGGTCAGACGAGCAGTACTTC
size: -
V: TRBV5-4
J: TRBJ2-7
D: TRBD1
length: 14

CDR3: CSVEIQQETQYF
DNA: TGCAGCGTTGAAATCCAGCAAGAGACCCAGTACTTC
size: -
V: TRBV29-1
J: TRBJ2-5
D: -
length: 12

CDR3: CASSLLAGSSYNEQFF
DNA: TGCGCCAGCAGCTTATTAGCGGGGAGCTCCTACAATGAGCAGTTCTTC
size: -
V: TRBV5-1
J: TRBJ2-1
D: TRBD2
length: 16

CDR3: CAWGLAGAPQQYF
DNA: TGTGCCTGGGGGCTAGCGGGAGCCCCTCAGCAGTACTTC
size: -
V: TRBV30
J: TRBJ2-7
D: TRBD2
length: 13

CDR3: CASSYGLAGYNEQFF
DNA: TGCGCCAGCAGCTACGGACTAGCGGGTTACAATGAGCAGTTCTTC
size: -
V: TRBV5-1
J: TRBJ2-1
D: TRBD2
length: 15

CDR3: CASSLTQGANEQFF
DNA: TGTGCCAGCAGCTTAACCCAGGGGGCAAATGAGCAGTTCTTC
size: -
V: TRBV7-8
J: TRBJ2-1
D: TRBD1
length: 14

CDR3: CASSARDRQETQYF
DNA: TGTGCCAGCAGTGCCAGGGACAGACAAGAGACCCAGTACTTC
size: -
V: TRBV6-1
J: TRBJ2-5
D: TRBD1
length: 14

CDR3: CASSIAAPGWFGQPQHF
DNA: TGTGCCAGTAGTATAGCGGCCCCCGGGTGGTTTGGCCAGCCCCAGCATTTT
size: -
V: TRBV19
J: TRBJ1-5
D: -
length: 17

CDR3: CAWSGFPGLAGGADTQYF
DNA: TGTGCCTGGAGTGGATTCCCGGGACTAGCGGGAGGGGCAGATACGCAGTATTTT
size: -
V: TRBV30
J: TRBJ2-3
D: TRBD2
length: 18

CDR3: CASSRGFSDQPQHF
DNA: TGTGCCAGCAGTAGGGGGTTCTCCGATCAGCCCCAGCATTTT
size: -
V: TRBV6-1
J: TRBJ1-5
D: -
length: 14

CDR3: CASSQDFRLAMGVGELFF
DNA: TGTGCCAGCAGCCAAGACTTTCGACTAGCGATGGGAGTCGGGGAGCTGTTTTTT
size: -
V: TRBV4-2
J: TRBJ2-2
D: TRBD2
length: 18

CDR3: CASSVGPLTDTQYF
DNA: TGTGCCAGCAGCGTAGGCCCCCTAACAGATACGCAGTATTTT
size: once
V: TRBV9
J: TRBJ2-3
D: -
length: 14

CDR3: CSVEDRGQGSEQYF
DNA: TGCAGCGTTGAAGATCGCGGACAGGGGTCCGAGCAGTACTTC
size: -
V: TRBV29-1
J: TRBJ2-7
D: TRBD1
length: 14

CDR3: CATSRDMREGTYEQYF
DNA: TGTGCCACCAGCAGAGATATGCGGGAGGGCACCTACGAGCAGTACTTC
size: -
V: TRBV15
J: TRBJ2-7
D: TRBD2
length: 16